The rows below give T cell receptor beta chains drawn from one sample of a study of T cell responses to AZD1222 COVID-19 vaccine. Clones were sequenced by immunoSEQ multiplex PCR, and TCRdb holds only the in-frame ones, with some missing. The sample lists fewer than 200,000 clones, around 92% occurring once. Material: peripheral blood, obtained on day 0 of AZD1222 vaccination. These receptor sequences come from an adult in good health. Both conserved end residues are part of each CDR3. A D gene is named only where the DNA matches it firmly. Expanded clones get a size class; other rows say once, few or many, or leave the size out.

clone_size,v_call,j_call,d_call,cdr3_aa,cdr3_nt
-,TRBV30,TRBJ1-1,-,CAWSTGLNTEAFF,TGTGCCTGGAGTACTGGGCTGAACACTGAAGCTTTCTTT
few,TRBV2,TRBJ1-2,TRBD1,CASSEDRIYGYTF,TGTGCCAGCAGTGAGGACAGGATTTATGGCTACACCTTC
-,TRBV27,TRBJ2-6,TRBD1,CASKERTGSLGGANVLTF,TGTGCCAGCAAAGAGAGGACAGGGAGCTTAGGTGGGGCCAACGTCCTGACTTTC
-,TRBV5-4,TRBJ1-2,-,CASSLGESRTYGYTF,TGTGCCAGCAGCTTGGGGGAGAGCCGCACGTATGGCTACACCTTC
-,TRBV10-3,TRBJ2-3,TRBD1,CAISEVWDRPDTQYF,TGTGCCATCAGTGAGGTTTGGGACAGACCGGATACGCAGTATTTT
-,TRBV4-2,TRBJ1-5,TRBD1,CASSLTGQVHSNQPQHF,TGTGCCAGCAGCTTAACCGGACAGGTCCATAGCAATCAGCCCCAGCATTTT
-,TRBV7-8,TRBJ2-3,-,CASSLGRRRGRDTQYF,TGTGCCAGCAGCTTAGGTCGACGAAGGGGGAGAGATACGCAGTATTTT
-,TRBV2,TRBJ2-6,TRBD1,CASQGRTGMAGANVLTF,TGTGCCAGCCAAGGTAGGACAGGGATGGCTGGGGCCAACGTCCTGACTTTC
-,TRBV7-8,TRBJ2-7,-,CASSLLAGASEQYF,TGTGCCAGCAGCTTATTGGCAGGAGCCTCCGAGCAGTACTTC
-,TRBV7-2,TRBJ1-3,-,CASSFAGSGNTIYF,TGTGCCAGCAGCTTTGCCGGCTCTGGAAACACCATATATTTT
-,TRBV5-1,TRBJ2-2,-,CASSQVTGNTGELFF,TGCGCCAGCAGCCAAGTAACAGGGAACACCGGGGAGCTGTTTTTT
once,TRBV11-3,TRBJ2-1,-,CASSLGVFSSYNEQFF,TGTGCCAGCAGCTTGGGGGTTTTTAGCTCCTACAATGAGCAGTTCTTC
-,TRBV7-2,TRBJ2-1,TRBD2,CASSLEGSGSYNEQFF,TGTGCCAGCAGCTTAGAGGGTAGCGGGAGCTACAATGAGCAGTTCTTC
-,TRBV3-1/TRBV3-2,TRBJ2-4,TRBD2,CASSPGGDSSRVYF,TGTGCCAGCAGCCCGGGAGGCGACTCTAGCCGGGTCTACTTC
-,TRBV6-1,TRBJ1-2,-,CASSETGSLYGYTF,TGTGCCAGCAGTGAAACAGGGTCGTTGTATGGCTACACCTTC
-,TRBV4-1,TRBJ2-3,TRBD2,CASSLNSGDTQYF,TGCGCCAGCAGCCTAAATAGCGGGGATACGCAGTATTTT
once,TRBV28,TRBJ1-4,TRBD1,CASSRPGTGELFF,TGTGCCAGCAGCCGACCCGGGACAGGGGAACTGTTTTTT
-,TRBV2,TRBJ1-2,-,CASSVEGGNYGYTF,TGTGCCAGCAGTGTGGAGGGAGGTAACTATGGCTACACCTTC
few,TRBV30,TRBJ1-3,TRBD1,CAWSPETGAGNTIYF,TGTGCCTGGAGTCCCGAGACAGGGGCTGGAAACACCATATATTTT
-,TRBV6-2/TRBV6-3,TRBJ2-1,-,CASSYSHVYNEQFF,TGTGCCAGCAGTTACTCGCACGTTTACAATGAGCAGTTCTTC
-,TRBV2,TRBJ2-7,-,CASINTRTGTIYEQYF,TGTGCCAGCATTAACACTCGCACAGGGACTATCTACGAGCAGTACTTC
-,TRBV7-2,TRBJ2-3,-,CASSLMSDTQYF,TGTGCCAGCAGCCTAATGTCAGATACGCAGTATTTT
-,TRBV11-2,TRBJ1-2,-,CASSLASYGPQGNYGYTF,TGTGCCAGCAGCTTAGCGAGTTACGGGCCTCAGGGGAACTATGGCTACACCTTC
-,TRBV19,TRBJ1-3,-,CASSGQHSSGNTIYF,TGTGCCAGTAGTGGCCAGCATTCCTCTGGAAACACCATATATTTT
-,TRBV5-1,TRBJ1-3,TRBD1,CASSWDSAGNTIYF,TGCGCCAGCAGCTGGGACAGCGCTGGAAACACCATATATTTT
-,TRBV6-5,TRBJ1-1,-,CASSRDGMNTEAFF,TGTGCCAGCAGCCGGGACGGGATGAACACTGAAGCTTTCTTT
-,TRBV10-3,TRBJ1-5,-,CAITDKFSNQPQHF,TGTGCCATCACAGACAAGTTTAGCAATCAGCCCCAGCATTTT
-,TRBV5-1,TRBJ1-2,-,CASSFAQAFLNYGYTF,TGCGCCAGCAGCTTTGCACAGGCGTTCCTTAACTATGGCTACACCTTC
-,TRBV3-1/TRBV3-2,TRBJ1-2,-,CASSLGTRGYTF,TGTGCCAGCAGCCTCGGGACAAGAGGCTACACCTTC